These 15 T cell receptor beta chains were sequenced from one sample in a study of vaccination effects on CD4 cells after COVID-19. These receptors' antigens are unknown. Only in-frame clones appear in the TCRdb table, and some are missing; sequencing was by immunoSEQ multiplex PCR. There are about 73,000 clones in the sample; around 73% occur only once, and approximately 2% lies in the top ten. Cells that had been cultured for approximately eleven days were the source of isolated CD4+ T cells. Two doses of BNT162b2 or mRNA-1273 vaccine were administered to participants. The sample consisted of CD4+ T cells from PBMCs cultured without peptide, taken after COVID-19 vaccination. The receptors were sampled from a human donor who received a COVID-19 vaccine.

CDR3 loop: CASSLLKKTSSSQETQYF. CDR3 DNA: TGTGCCAGCTCACTATTAAAGAAGACTAGCTCCTCCCAAGAGACCCAGTACTTC. J is TRBJ2-5 and V is TRBV18; 7 bases match TRBD2. Trimming removed 4 bases from V and 1 base from J; junction bases left unmatched: 15. The CDR3 is made up of 18 amino acids. The germline gives CDR1 KGHSH, CDR2 LQKENI. The complete variable domain, with remaining parts taken from reference TRBV18 and TRBJ2-5, reads NAGVMQNPRHLVRRRGQEARLRCSPMKGHSHVYWYRQLPEEGLKFMVYLQKENIIDESGMPKERFSAEFPKEGPSILRIQQVVRGDSAAYFCASSLLKKTSSSQETQYFGPGTRLLVL.

This chain links TRBV5-1 with TRBJ1-5; unclear D gene. The V and J ends lost 0 bases and 6 bases respectively, with 13 bases between them. The CDR3 length is 15 residues. Germline loops: CDR1 SGHRS, CDR2 YFSETQ. The CDR3 DNA reads TGCGCCAGCAGCTTGGCTTCGGGGTTGGGTCAGCCCCAGCATTTT. It yields the protein CASSLASGLGQPQHF.

V is TRBV19 and J is TRBJ1-1; D may be TRBD1 (6 bases). The CDR3 loop spans 13 amino acids. Looked up from germline, CDR1 is LNHDA and CDR2 is SQIVND (reference sequence). Between the trimmed V and J ends, which lost 8 bases and 4 bases, there was a span of 14 bases. CDR3 sequence: CASGYRASTEAFF. The DNA for the CDR3 is TGTGCCAGTGGTTACAGGGCGAGCACTGAAGCTTTCTTT.

This clone was seen at least ten times. This chain links TRBV28 with TRBJ1-3; 9 bases fit TRBD1. V lost 6 bases and J lost 3; bases outside the gene matches: 0. The CDR3 loop spans 13 amino acids. Germline lookup yields CDR1 MDHEN and CDR2 SYDVKM. CDR3 amino acids: CASRDRGGNTIYF. CDR3 coding DNA: TGTGCCAGCAGGGACAGGGGTGGAAACACCATATATTTT.

The genes are TRBV5-1 and TRBJ2-3; D possibly corresponds to TRBD1 (5 bases). The germline gives CDR1 SGHRS, CDR2 YFSETQ. The CDR3 runs to 15 residues. Between the trimmed V and J ends, which lost 6 bases and 3 bases, there was a span of 17 bases. DNA of the CDR3: TGCGCCAGCACCCCGACGCCAGGGAAAACAGATACGCAGTATTTT. Translating gives CASTPTPGKTDTQYF.

There are a few counts of this clone. The gene calls are TRBV4-2 and TRBJ2-1; tentatively, D is TRBD2 (6 bases). CDR3 length equals 16 residues. Germline lookup yields CDR1 LGHNA and CDR2 YNFKEQ. Trimming took off 1 base at V and 2 bases at J, with 12 bases between the two ends. The CDR3 loop is CASSQGFGTAYNEQFF. DNA for the CDR3: TGTGCCAGCAGCCAAGGGTTCGGGACTGCCTACAATGAGCAGTTCTTC.

The rearrangement links TRBV5-5 to TRBJ2-7, with TRBD1 identical over 8 bases. The germline V gene encodes CDR1 SGHKS and CDR2 YYEKEE (reference sequence). This CDR3 spans 16 amino acids. V lost 0 bases and J lost 2; bases outside the gene matches: 7. Here the CDR3 reads CASSLVGGTGPYEQYV. The CDR3 coding sequence is TGTGCCAGCAGCTTGGTCGGTGGGACAGGACCCTACGAGCAGTACGTC.

A single count supports this clone. CDR3 nucleotide sequence: TGCGCCAGCAGTGAGTCCAGGGGCAAAGCTAGCAATCAGCCCCAGCATTTT. It translates to CASSESRGKASNQPQHF. The chain has TRBV10-2 and TRBJ1-5; TRBD1 is a possible D gene (6 bases). CDR3 length equals 17 residues. Germline-derived CDR1 and CDR2 are WSHSY and SAAADI. V lost 0 bases, J lost 0 bases, and 12 bases lay in between.

V is TRBV6-5 and J is TRBJ2-2, with D unresolved. CDR1 and CDR2 from the germline V gene are MNHEY and SVGAGI. Between the trimmed V and J ends, which lost 8 bases and 7 bases, there was a span of 11 bases. The CDR3 consists of 12 residues. The CDR3 nucleotides are TGTGCCAGCCATCTCCAGGTCGGGGAGCTGTTTTTT. It specifies CASHLQVGELFF.

The chain links TRBV19 to TRBJ1-1, with 9 bases matching TRBD1. The CDR3 extends over 11 amino acids. Germline trimming cut 8 bases from V and 8 bases from J; bases unmatched to any gene: 3. Germline V CDR1 and CDR2: LNHDA, SQIVND (reference sequence). DNA for the CDR3: TGTGCCAGTCGGACAGGGGCCGAAGCTTTCTTT. Protein: CASRTGAEAFF.

The CDR3: CASSEGGYSNQPQHF. The CDR3 DNA sequence: TGTGCCAGCAGTGAAGGGGGATATAGCAATCAGCCCCAGCATTTT. The chain recombines TRBV2 with TRBJ1-5, with unresolved D. The CDR3 is made up of 15 amino acids. The V end was cut by 1 base, the J end by 0 bases, with 7 bases between. Germline loops: CDR1 SNHLY, CDR2 FYNNEI. Full variable domain (outside the CDR3, taken from reference TRBV2 and TRBJ1-5): EPEVTQTPSHQVTQMGQEVILRCVPISNHLYFYWYRQILGQKVEFLVSFYNNEISEKSEIFDDQFSVERPDGSNFTLKIRSTKLEDSAMYFCASSEGGYSNQPQHFGDGTRLSIL.

The chain links TRBV10-2 to TRBJ2-3; D may be TRBD2 (5 bases). V was trimmed by 6 bases and J by 5 bases, leaving 9 bases between them. The length of the CDR3 is 12 residues. Germline V gene lookup returns CDR1 WSHSY and CDR2 SAAADI. CDR3 amino acids: CASSGVRDTQYF. In DNA, the CDR3 is TGCGCCAGCAGCGGGGTGAGAGATACGCAGTATTTT.

The chain couples TRBV19 to TRBJ1-2; 7 bases agree with TRBD1. This CDR3 comprises 14 residues. CDR1 LNHDA and CDR2 SQIVND come from the germline V gene (reference sequence). V trimming: 5 bases; J trimming: 6 bases; junction bases outside the gene matches: 9. The CDR3 loop is CASSPLTGYDGYTF. In DNA form, the CDR3 reads TGTGCCAGTAGTCCTTTGACAGGGTATGATGGCTACACCTTC.

This clone was observed a single time. The chain is built from TRBV7-9 and TRBJ2-7; 15 positions agree with TRBD2. Germline V gene sequence: CDR1 SEHNR, CDR2 FQNEAQ (reference sequence). CDR3 length: 17 residues. J lost 5 bases, V lost 0 bases, and 5 bases had no gene match. The CDR3 here is CASSLARTSGGADEQYV. The DNA of the CDR3 is TGTGCCAGCAGCTTAGCGAGGACTAGCGGGGGGGCGGACGAGCAGTACGTC.

The J gene is TRBJ1-4, the V gene TRBV6-5; D is uncertain. Trimming took 7 bases from V and 0 from J, leaving 12 bases between them. This CDR3 contains 15 residues. Germline assignment: CDR1 MNHEY and CDR2 SVGAGI. CDR3: CASTDMGSTNEKLFF. CDR3 sequence (DNA): TGTGCCAGCACAGACATGGGGTCAACTAATGAAAAACTGTTTTTT.